These 14 T cell receptor beta chains originate from one sample sequenced in a study of T cell changes during pregnancy in multiple sclerosis. Data came from immunoSEQ multiplex PCR; TCRdb stores just in-frame clones and leaves some out. The data show 61,000 or so clones, 93% seen once. The sample was CD4+ T cells from peripheral blood mononuclear cells, taken before pregnancy. These receptors came from a female donor with multiple sclerosis, enrolled in a pregnancy study.

The chain employs TRBV10-3 and TRBJ1-2; 8 positions match TRBD1. The length of the CDR3 is 15 residues. Germline assignment: CDR1 ENHRY and CDR2 SYGVKD. The V and J ends lost 7 bases and 1 base, in that order; junction bases with no gene match: 8. CDR3 protein: CAINDRGKLNYGYTF. The CDR3 region has the DNA TGTGCCATCAACGACAGGGGAAAACTTAACTATGGCTACACCTTC.

This sequence joins TRBV29-1 and TRBJ1-1, with 7 bases that match TRBD1. This CDR3 spans 14 amino acids. The germline CDR1 and CDR2 sequences are SQVTM and ANQGSEA. V lost 3 bases to trimming and J lost 5 bases; unmatched junction nucleotides: 9. CDR3 residues: CSVEKGGAWTEAFF. CDR3 in DNA: TGCAGCGTTGAGAAAGGGGGCGCGTGGACTGAAGCTTTCTTT.

The chain links TRBV28 to TRBJ2-5; tentatively, D is TRBD2 (6 bases). Per the germline V gene, CDR1 is MDHEN and CDR2 is SYDVKM. V was cut by 6 bases and J by 1 base, with 15 bases left in between. CDR3 length equals 15 residues. The CDR3, as DNA: TGTGCCAGCAGCGCACCGGGACTCGTCCAAGAGACCCAGTACTTC. Amino acids: CASSAPGLVQETQYF.

The chain employs TRBV27 and TRBJ2-7, with D maybe TRBD1 (5 bases). The CDR3 extends over 13 amino acids. V lost 5 bases to trimming and J lost 2 bases, with 10 bases between them. Germline CDR1 reads MNHEY; CDR2 reads SMNVEV (reference sequence). The CDR3 DNA follows: TGTGCCAGCAGTATGGGCAGGGCCTACGAGCAGTACTTC. As protein: CASSMGRAYEQYF.

The chain is built from TRBV19 and TRBJ2-1; 15 nucleotides agree with TRBD2. The trim removed 3 bases at V and 9 bases at J, leaving 3 bases unmatched. Per germline, CDR1 LNHDA and CDR2 SQIVND (reference sequence). This CDR3 has 15 residues. CDR3 protein: CASSMWTSGRGEQFF. The CDR3 bases are TGTGCCAGTAGTATGTGGACTAGCGGGAGGGGTGAGCAGTTCTTC.

Written as DNA, the CDR3 is TGTGCCAGCAGCTTGGTTACGGGTGGTGCTGAAGCTTTCTTT. The encoded protein is CASSLVTGGAEAFF. This rearrangement joins TRBV5-5 to TRBJ1-1; no clear D. Trimming took 0 bases from V and 6 from J, leaving 12 bases between them. Germline V gives CDR1 SGHKS, CDR2 YYEKEE (reference sequence). The CDR3 covers 14 residues.

The chain links TRBV4-3 to TRBJ2-1, with 13 bases lining up with TRBD2. Germline assignment: CDR1 LGHNA and CDR2 YSLEER. The CDR3 extends over 18 amino acids. Trimming at V came to 1 base and at J to 7 bases, leaving 10 bases not matched to a gene. The CDR3 reads CASSQVISGLAGRNEQFF. In DNA, the CDR3 is TGCGCCAGCAGCCAAGTCATCTCGGGACTAGCGGGACGGAATGAGCAGTTCTTC.

The chain carries TRBV25-1 and TRBJ2-6; possible D gene TRBD1, 6 bases. CDR1 is MGHDK and CDR2 is SYGVNS in the germline V gene. V lost 3 bases and J 1 base, leaving 13 bases between the germline ends. The CDR3 is 17 residues long. The CDR3 coding sequence is TGTGCCAGCAGTGATGCACAGGGCCCATCTGGGGCCAACGTCCTGACTTTC. Its translation: CASSDAQGPSGANVLTF. Supplemented by reference TRBV25-1 and TRBJ2-6, the full variable domain reads EADIYQTPRYLVIGTGKKITLECSQTMGHDKMYWYQQDPGMELHLIHYSYGVNSTEKGDLSSESTVSRIRTEHFPLTLESARPSHTSQYLCASSDAQGPSGANVLTFGAGSRLTVL.

The count of this clone is one. The chain couples TRBV30 to TRBJ2-7, with 7 bases aligning to TRBD2. Germline V gene sequence: CDR1 GTSNPN, CDR2 SVGIG (reference sequence). After removal of 0 bases from V and 0 bases from J, the junction contained 14 bases not matched to a gene. The CDR3 totals 18 residues. The CDR3 is CAWSVKVLAGMISYEQYF. Written as DNA, the CDR3 is TGTGCCTGGAGTGTAAAGGTGTTAGCGGGTATGATCTCCTACGAGCAGTACTTC. Combining the CDR3 with reference TRBV30 and TRBJ2-7 gives the whole variable domain SQTIHQWPATLVQPVGSPLSLECTVEGTSNPNLYWYRQAAGRGLQLLFYSVGIGQISSEVPQNLSASRPQDRQFILSSKKLLLSDSGFYLCAWSVKVLAGMISYEQYFGPGTRLTVT.

This clone was counted a few times. V and J are TRBV27 and TRBJ1-5, with a tentative D call TRBD1 (5 bases). The germline CDR1 and CDR2 sequences are MNHEY and SMNVEV (reference sequence). The CDR3 totals 13 residues. V lost 6 bases and J lost 6, with 12 bases in between. CDR3 sequence reads: CASSDDRGQPQHF. CDR3 bases: TGTGCCAGCAGCGACGACAGAGGTCAGCCCCAGCATTTT.

This rearrangement joins TRBV27 to TRBJ2-7; TRBD2 aligns across 10 bases. Trimming cost V 7 bases and J 5 bases; bases outside gene matches: 11. The CDR3 runs 15 residues. The V gene's germline CDR1 is MNHEY and CDR2 SMNVEV (reference sequence). CDR3 loop: CASTLVAGGIHEQYF. The CDR3 DNA is TGTGCCAGCACCCTAGTAGCGGGAGGAATCCACGAGCAGTACTTC.

The rearrangement uses TRBV5-1 and TRBJ2-7; the match to TRBD2 covers 7 bases. CDR1 is SGHRS and CDR2 is YFSETQ in the germline V gene. This CDR3 is 16 amino acids long. V dropped 3 bases and J dropped 2; count of bases not matched to a gene: 11. The CDR3 DNA follows: TGCGCCAGCAGCTACGCGGGACTATCGGTTGCCTACGAGCAGTACTTC. Its translation: CASSYAGLSVAYEQYF.

The rearrangement joins TRBV10-2 to TRBJ2-1, with TRBD2 matching over 9 bases. The junction had 7 bases not matched to a gene; V was cut back by 4 bases and J by 3 bases. CDR3 length equals 16 residues. CDR1 is WSHSY, CDR2 SAAADI, per germline. CDR3 nucleotides: TGCGCCAGCAGTGGGGGAGGACTAGCGAACTACAATGAGCAGTTCTTC. Residues: CASSGGGLANYNEQFF.

This sequence joins TRBV5-1 and TRBJ2-7; 13 bases align to TRBD2. The germline V gene has CDR1 SGHRS and CDR2 YFSETQ. This CDR3 spans 16 amino acids. Unmatched junction bases numbered 9, after V lost 4 bases and J lost 5 bases. The CDR3 DNA sequence: TGCGCCAGCAGCCCTACGGGACTAGCGGGATTCAACGAGCAGTACTTC. It encodes CASSPTGLAGFNEQYF.